The 26 T cell receptor beta chains below all came from one sample that was sequenced in a study of T cells in Graves' hyperthyroidism and ophthalmopathy. Amplification yielded TCR beta CDR3 regions, with RNA transcripts as the source. The HTBI primer set served for first-round RT-PCR of the TCR CDR3. TCRdb re-derived calls from the multiplex PCR reads in MiXCR, one entry per CDR3 protein. The table records about half a million distinct CDR3 sequences, roughly 21% of them present only once. The specimen was blood. These receptors all come from a man in his forties or fifties with Graves' ophthalmopathy.

This clonotype was seen ten or more times. The chain employs TRBV28 and TRBJ1-2; D not certain. CDR1 and CDR2 from the germline V gene are MDHEN and SYDVKM. V was trimmed by 5 bases and J by 6 bases, leaving 22 bases between them. This CDR3 has 16 amino acids. This CDR3 is CASSPRPRVFGDGYTF. The CDR3 nucleotides read TGTGCCAGCAGTCCCCGACCACGTGTCTTTGGGGATGGCTACACCTTC.

This clonotype was recorded at least ten times. The V call is TRBV30, the J call TRBJ1-4; D unclear. This CDR3 has 11 residues. V dropped 1 base and J dropped 8 bases, with 5 bases sitting between them. CDR1 is GTSNPN, CDR2 SVGIG, per germline (reference sequence). This chain's CDR3 is CAWSDSEKLFF. In nucleotides, the CDR3 is TGTGCCTGGAGTGACAGCGAAAAACTGTTTTTT.

This clonotype was counted between two and nine times. The V and J genes are TRBV7-9 and TRBJ1-2; perhaps TRBD1 as D (6 bases). V dropped 0 bases and J dropped 5 bases, with 13 bases sitting between them. Germline V CDR1 and CDR2: SEHNR, FQNEAQ (reference sequence). The CDR3 is 15 residues long. CDR3 loop: CASSLAQAGVYGYTF. The CDR3, as DNA: TGTGCCAGCAGCTTAGCTCAAGCAGGGGTTTATGGCTACACCTTC. Full variable domain (missing parts from reference TRBV7-9 and TRBJ1-2): DTGVSQNPRHKITKRGQNVTFRCDPISEHNRLYWYRQTLGQGPEFLTYFQNEAQLEKSRLLSDRFSAERPKGSFSTLEIQRTEQGDSAMYLCASSLAQAGVYGYTFGSGTRLTVV.

This clonotype was found a few times. The rearrangement uses TRBV9 and TRBJ2-5; 10 nucleotides agree with TRBD1. J gave up 4 bases and V 3 bases, and 6 bases lay outside the gene matches. In germline, CDR1 is SGDLS, CDR2 YYNGEE. This CDR3 contains 15 residues. The DNA for the CDR3 is TGTGCCAGCAGCGCCACCGGACAGGGGGGAGAGACCCAGTACTTC. Encoded protein: CASSATGQGGETQYF.

At least ten counts were recorded for this clonotype. This rearrangement joins TRBV7-3 to TRBJ2-2; D is unresolved. The germline V gene has CDR1 SGHTA and CDR2 FQGTGA. The CDR3 contains 13 residues. With 5 bases removed from V and 4 bases from J, the gap between germline ends came to 8 bases. CDR3 region: CASSPKATGELFF. The CDR3, as DNA: TGTGCCAGCAGCCCCAAGGCCACCGGGGAGCTGTTTTTT.

Many counts were recorded for this clonotype. The rearrangement uses TRBV3-1 and TRBJ1-1; 8 nucleotides align to TRBD1. J lost 10 bases, V lost 3 bases, and 4 bases had no gene match. CDR3 size: 12 residues. CDR1 is LGHDT and CDR2 is YNNKEL in the germline V gene (reference sequence). CDR3 region: CASSQGDRGAFF. The CDR3 DNA is TGTGCCAGCAGCCAGGGCGACAGGGGAGCTTTCTTT. The full variable domain, its missing parts supplied by reference TRBV3-1 and TRBJ1-1, is DTAVSQTPKYLVTQMGNDKSIKCEQNLGHDTMYWYKQDSKKFLKIMFSYNNKELIINETVPNRFSPKSPDKAHLNLHINSLELGDSAVYFCASSQGDRGAFFGQGTRLTVV.

The chain employs TRBV5-1 and TRBJ2-2; 7 bases map to TRBD1. There are 15 residues in the CDR3. Germline-derived CDR1 and CDR2 are SGHRS and YFSETQ. The V segment lost 0 bases and the J segment 5 bases; nucleotides outside the gene matches: 4. The CDR3 region is CASSLEGQKTGELFF. DNA for the CDR3: TGCGCCAGCAGCTTGGAGGGACAGAAGACCGGGGAGCTGTTTTTT.

This clonotype came up a few times. The V and J genes are TRBV10-3 and TRBJ2-7; 8 nucleotides align to TRBD2. This CDR3 comprises 16 residues. Germline assignment: CDR1 ENHRY and CDR2 SYGVKD. J was trimmed by 0 bases and V by 3 bases; bases with no gene match: 7. The CDR3 DNA reads as TGTGCCATCAGTGATTGGAGCAGCGGGAGCTCCTACGAGCAGTACTTC. Translated: CAISDWSSGSSYEQYF.

This clonotype was recorded at least ten times. This sequence joins TRBV6-1 and TRBJ1-1, with no clear D. The germline V gene has CDR1 MNHNS and CDR2 SASEGT. Trimming shortened V by 5 bases and J by 4 bases, and 14 bases separated the two germline ends. The CDR3 is 14 residues long. The CDR3 spells CASSSRRSGTEAFF. The CDR3 coding sequence is TGTGCCAGCAGTTCGCGACGAAGCGGCACTGAAGCTTTCTTT.

The CDR3 bases are TGTGCCAGTAGTATAAGCCCCGCTACTAGAGGTTCCTACGAGCAGTACTTC. The encoded protein is CASSISPATRGSYEQYF. J is TRBJ2-7 and V is TRBV19; perhaps TRBD2 as D (5 bases). The V end lost 2 bases, the J end lost 1 base, and 18 bases lay between the germline ends. This CDR3 has 17 residues. Per germline, CDR1 LNHDA and CDR2 SQIVND (reference sequence).

This clonotype was seen ten or more times. The V call is TRBV12-3 or TRBV12-4, the J call TRBJ1-2; a weak D match, TRBD1 (5 bases). The CDR3 contains 14 residues. Trimming pared 6 bases from V and 4 bases from J, leaving 15 bases between. CDR3 sequence reads: CASSLRDSIYGYTF. The DNA of the CDR3 is TGTGCCAGCAGCCTAAGAGACAGTATCTATGGCTACACCTTC.

The chain joins TRBV4-3 to TRBJ1-2; the D gene is possibly TRBD1 (5 bases). The CDR3 is 15 amino acids. V was pared by 0 bases and J by 4 bases, with 12 bases between. In germline, CDR1 is LGHNA, CDR2 YSLEER. CDR3 sequence reads: CASSQEEQGSYGYTF. The CDR3 DNA follows: TGCGCCAGCAGCCAAGAGGAGCAGGGTTCCTATGGCTACACCTTC.

This clonotype was seen many times. The CDR3 sequence: CASSSYWDRGMHEQYF. The CDR3 region has the DNA TGTGCCAGCAGCTCTTACTGGGACAGGGGAATGCACGAGCAGTACTTC. The rearrangement uses TRBV13 and TRBJ2-7, with 10 nucleotides matching TRBD1. The germline V gene has CDR1 PRHDT and CDR2 FYEKMQ (reference sequence). Trimming removed 4 bases from V and 5 bases from J; junction bases left unmatched: 11. This CDR3 region has 16 residues.

The V gene is TRBV7-9, the J gene TRBJ1-1, with no clear D. Trimming cost V 5 bases and J 4 bases, with 14 bases left between them. CDR3 length: 14 residues. The germline V gene encodes CDR1 SEHNR and CDR2 FQNEAQ (reference sequence). CDR3 sequence: CASSPGVSITEAFF. CDR3 DNA: TGTGCCAGCAGCCCCGGCGTGTCGATCACTGAAGCTTTCTTT.

This rearrangement joins TRBV6-2 or TRBV6-3 to TRBJ2-3; possibly TRBD1 for D (6 bases). CDR3 size: 14 residues. Germline-derived CDR1 and CDR2 are MNHEY and SVGEGT. The germline V and J ends were trimmed by 2 bases and 4 bases, with 10 bases remaining between them. The CDR3 loop reads CASSYGDTADTQYF. The CDR3 DNA sequence: TGTGCCAGCAGTTACGGGGACACAGCAGATACGCAGTATTTT.

The chain couples TRBV6-6 to TRBJ2-1; tentative D call: TRBD1 (5 bases). Trimming removed 0 bases from V and 4 bases from J, with 7 bases in between. The germline V gene encodes CDR1 MNHNY and CDR2 SVGAGI (reference sequence). The CDR3 is 14 residues long. CDR3 in amino acids: CASSYSGDYNEQFF. CDR3 nucleotides: TGTGCCAGCAGTTACTCAGGGGATTACAATGAGCAGTTCTTC.

This clonotype was seen at least ten times. The chain combines TRBV6-1 with TRBJ1-2; TRBD1 aligns across 8 bases. CDR1 and CDR2 from the germline V gene are MNHNS and SASEGT. The CDR3 has 15 residues. V lost 5 bases and J lost 3; bases outside the gene matches: 8. Written as DNA, the CDR3 is TGTGCCAGCAGTCCTCGGACAGGGAGGGACTATGGCTACACCTTC. Its translation is CASSPRTGRDYGYTF.

The rearrangement uses TRBV9 and TRBJ1-2, with TRBD1 matching over 11 bases. The germline CDR1 and CDR2 sequences are SGDLS and YYNGEE. The V and J ends lost 3 bases and 8 bases, in that order; junction bases with no gene match: 9. The CDR3 contains 15 residues. The CDR3 nucleotides are TGTGCCAGCAGCGCTGGGGACAGGGGGAAGGACGGCTACACCTTC. Its protein product is CASSAGDRGKDGYTF.

The chain combines TRBV24-1 with TRBJ2-1; D might be TRBD1 (6 bases). CDR3 size: 15 residues. Germline CDR1 is KGHDR and CDR2 is SFDVKD. V was shortened by 4 bases and J by 11 bases, with 20 bases between the two germline ends. The CDR3: CATSDPGTPVGQQFF. The CDR3 bases are TGTGCCACCAGTGACCCCGGGACACCCGTTGGACAGCAGTTCTTC.

This rearrangement joins TRBV15 to TRBJ2-1; the D is unclear. The germline CDR1 and CDR2 sequences are LNHNV and YYDKDF (reference sequence). V was shortened by 2 bases and J by 2 bases, with 16 bases between the two germline ends. CDR3 length equals 17 residues. CDR3 in DNA: TGTGCCACCAGCAGATCGCCCCCAGGCAGACCCTACAATGAGCAGTTCTTC. Its protein product is CATSRSPPGRPYNEQFF.

This clonotype was seen at least ten times. The chain employs TRBV4-3 and TRBJ2-7, with 7 positions matching TRBD2. Germline V gives CDR1 LGHNA, CDR2 YSLEER. The length of the CDR3 is 15 residues. The junction had 5 bases not matched to a gene; V was cut back by 0 bases and J by 3 bases. CDR3 nucleotide sequence: TGCGCCAGCAGCCAAGAGCGCGGGAGAAACTACGAGCAGTACTTC. Encoded protein: CASSQERGRNYEQYF.

The sample holds many counts of this clonotype. The chain's CDR3 is CASSPLGGNQPQHF. The CDR3 coding sequence is TGTGCCAGCAGTCCCTTGGGAGGAAATCAGCCCCAGCATTTT. V is TRBV12-3 or TRBV12-4 and J is TRBJ1-5, with no clear D. Trimming removed 5 bases at V and 4 bases at J, with 12 bases between. The CDR3 is 14 amino acids.

In its sample, this clonotype was seen many times. The chain recombines TRBV18 with TRBJ1-1, with D tentatively TRBD1 (6 bases). The CDR3 length is 16 residues. The germline V gene has CDR1 KGHSH and CDR2 LQKENI. V was clipped by 4 bases and J by 4 bases, with 19 bases between them. The CDR3: CASSQSNLGGGTEAFF. The CDR3 DNA reads as TGTGCCAGCTCACAAAGCAACTTAGGGGGGGGCACTGAAGCTTTCTTT.

The chain links TRBV6-5 to TRBJ2-3; tentatively, D is TRBD2 (6 bases). The CDR3 runs to 16 residues. The V and J ends lost 4 bases and 3 bases respectively, with 17 bases between them. Germline loops: CDR1 MNHEY, CDR2 SVGAGI. The CDR3 DNA sequence: TGTGCCAGCAGTTCTGCGGCTAGCGCTGTGACAGATACGCAGTATTTT. This codes for CASSSAASAVTDTQYF.

This clonotype was seen many times. The chain couples TRBV28 to TRBJ1-2; 7 bases are shared with TRBD1. The germline gives CDR1 MDHEN, CDR2 SYDVKM. The ends lost 3 bases at V and 8 bases at J; junction bases unmatched: 9. The CDR3 contains 14 residues. Written as DNA, the CDR3 is TGTGCCAGCAGTTTGAGGGGGCCCTCGGAGGGCTACACCTTC. Amino acid sequence: CASSLRGPSEGYTF.

The chain combines TRBV4-1 with TRBJ2-7, with a possible D match to TRBD1 (6 bases). Germline CDR1 MGHRA, CDR2 YSYEKL. There are 16 residues in the CDR3. With 1 base removed from V and 5 bases from J, the gap between germline ends came to 18 bases. CDR3 sequence: CASSQGILIRGHEQYF. CDR3 bases: TGCGCCAGCAGCCAAGGGATACTCATCAGGGGACACGAGCAGTACTTC.